This T cell receptor beta chain was observed in a study of OX40 agonist ivuxolimab in advanced cancers. Study summary: Patients were given ivuxolimab, an antibody that agonizes OX40 (CD134). A mean age of 60 years, range roughly 23 to 85, was recorded, and about 83% were male. Findings of the study overall: In general, CD8+ T cells held more expanded clones than CD4+ did, on average.

Notes on this clone: Its matching antigen is unknown.

The CDR3 contains 11 residues. Germline-derived CDR1 and CDR2 are LNHDA and SQIVND (reference sequence). V shed 7 bases and J shed 5 bases, with 5 bases lying between them. Measured with immunoSEQ multiplex PCR; TCRdb has only the in-frame clones, and not every one. The table records 50,000 to 75,000 clones, 86% of them present only once. Sequenced material: CD4+ or CD8+ T cells sorted from blood, taken in a trial of the OX40 agonist ivuxolimab. The rearrangement joins TRBV19 to TRBJ2-2; D remains ambiguous. The clonotype was recovered from an adult with an advanced solid tumor such as melanoma, head and neck, liver or kidney cancer. This CDR3 is CASTKTGELFF. In DNA, the CDR3 is TGTGCCAGTACTAAGACCGGGGAGCTGTTTTTT.